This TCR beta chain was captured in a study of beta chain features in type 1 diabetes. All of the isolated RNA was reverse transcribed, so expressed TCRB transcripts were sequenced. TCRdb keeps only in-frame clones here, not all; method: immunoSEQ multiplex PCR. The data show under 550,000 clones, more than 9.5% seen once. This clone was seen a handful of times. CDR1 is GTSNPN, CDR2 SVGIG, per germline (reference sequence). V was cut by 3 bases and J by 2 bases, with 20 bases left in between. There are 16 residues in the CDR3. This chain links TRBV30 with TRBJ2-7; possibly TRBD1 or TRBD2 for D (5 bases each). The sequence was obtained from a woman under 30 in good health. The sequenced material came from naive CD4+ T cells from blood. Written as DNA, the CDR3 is TGTGCCTGGAGCGTAAGACCCGGGACCCTCACCTACGAGCAGTACTTC. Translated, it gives CAWSVRPGTLTYEQYF. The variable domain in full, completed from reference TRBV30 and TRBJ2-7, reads SQTIHQWPATLVQPVGSPLSLECTVEGTSNPNLYWYRQAAGRGLQLLFYSVGIGQISSEVPQNLSASRPQDRQFILSSKKLLLSDSGFYLCAWSVRPGTLTYEQYFGPGTRLTVT.